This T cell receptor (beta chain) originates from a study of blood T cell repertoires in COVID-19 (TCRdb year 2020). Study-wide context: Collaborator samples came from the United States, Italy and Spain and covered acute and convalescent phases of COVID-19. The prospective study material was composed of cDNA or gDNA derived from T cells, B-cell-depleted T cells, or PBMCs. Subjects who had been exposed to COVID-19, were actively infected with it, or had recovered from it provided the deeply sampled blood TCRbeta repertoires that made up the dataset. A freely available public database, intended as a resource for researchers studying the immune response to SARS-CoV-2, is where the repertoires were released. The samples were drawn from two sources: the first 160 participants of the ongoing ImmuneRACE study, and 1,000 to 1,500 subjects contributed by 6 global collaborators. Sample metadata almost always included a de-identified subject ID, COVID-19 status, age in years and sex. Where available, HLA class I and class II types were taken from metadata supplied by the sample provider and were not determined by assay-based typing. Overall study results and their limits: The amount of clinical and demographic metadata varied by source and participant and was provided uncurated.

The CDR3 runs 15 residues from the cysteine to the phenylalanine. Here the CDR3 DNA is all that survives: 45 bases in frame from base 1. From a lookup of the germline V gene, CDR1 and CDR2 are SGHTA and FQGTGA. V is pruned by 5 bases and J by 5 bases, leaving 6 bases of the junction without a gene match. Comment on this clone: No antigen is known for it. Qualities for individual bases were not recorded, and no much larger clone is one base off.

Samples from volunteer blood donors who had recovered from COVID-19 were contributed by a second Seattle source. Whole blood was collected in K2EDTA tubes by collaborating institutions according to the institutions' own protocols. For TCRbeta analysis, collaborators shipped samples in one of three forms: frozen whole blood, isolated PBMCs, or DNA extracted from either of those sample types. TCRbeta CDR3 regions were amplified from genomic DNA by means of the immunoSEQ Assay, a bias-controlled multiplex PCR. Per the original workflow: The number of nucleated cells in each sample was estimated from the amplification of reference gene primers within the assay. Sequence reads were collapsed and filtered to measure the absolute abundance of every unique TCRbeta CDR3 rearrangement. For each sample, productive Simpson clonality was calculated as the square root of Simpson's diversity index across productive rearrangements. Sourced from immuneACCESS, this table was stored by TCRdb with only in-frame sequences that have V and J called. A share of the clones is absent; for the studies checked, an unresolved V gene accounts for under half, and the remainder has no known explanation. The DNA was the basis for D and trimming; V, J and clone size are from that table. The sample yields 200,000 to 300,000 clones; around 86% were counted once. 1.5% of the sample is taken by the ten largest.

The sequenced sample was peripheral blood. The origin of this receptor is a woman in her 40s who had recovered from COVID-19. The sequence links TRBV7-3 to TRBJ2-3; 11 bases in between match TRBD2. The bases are TGTGCCAGCAGCCTTAGCGGGGGGGCTGAAGATACGCAGTATTTT. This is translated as CASSLSGGAEDTQYF. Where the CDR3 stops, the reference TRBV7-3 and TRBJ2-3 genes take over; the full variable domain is GAGVSQTPSNKVTEKGKYVELRCDPISGHTALYWYRQSLGQGPEFLIYFQGTGAADDSGLPNDRFFAVRPEGSVSTLKIQRTERGDSAVYLCASSLSGGAEDTQYFGPGTRLTVL.